The source of this TCR beta chain is a study of OX40 agonist ivuxolimab in advanced cancers. General observations from the study: Expanded clones belonging to CD8+ T cells outnumbered, on average, those of CD4+. Clonal expansion by week 6 occurred in CD4+ and CD8+ blood T cells (at 0.1 to 3.0 mg/kg). The antigens recognized by the expanded peripheral T cells, that is their antigen specificity, were not determined.

TCRdb's table, derived via immunoSEQ multiplex PCR, lists solely in-frame clones and lacks some. The sample comprises about 100,000 clones, 89% of which are singletons, and 0.15% to 0.2% rests with the top ten. Comments on this clone: What it binds is not known.

The CDR3 is made up of 15 amino acids. Germline loops: CDR1 SGHVS, CDR2 FQNEAQ. V gave up 5 bases and J gave up 0 bases, with 11 bases separating them. Sequencing was performed on CD4+ or CD8+ T cells sorted from blood, taken in a trial of the OX40 agonist ivuxolimab. The sequence was obtained from an adult with an advanced solid tumor such as melanoma, head and neck, liver or kidney cancer. V usage is TRBV7-8 and J usage is TRBJ1-5, with a possible D match to TRBD1 (6 bases). The CDR3 loop reads CASSQNRDSNQPQHF. CDR3 sequence (DNA): TGTGCCAGCAGCCAAAACAGGGATAGCAATCAGCCCCAGCATTTT.